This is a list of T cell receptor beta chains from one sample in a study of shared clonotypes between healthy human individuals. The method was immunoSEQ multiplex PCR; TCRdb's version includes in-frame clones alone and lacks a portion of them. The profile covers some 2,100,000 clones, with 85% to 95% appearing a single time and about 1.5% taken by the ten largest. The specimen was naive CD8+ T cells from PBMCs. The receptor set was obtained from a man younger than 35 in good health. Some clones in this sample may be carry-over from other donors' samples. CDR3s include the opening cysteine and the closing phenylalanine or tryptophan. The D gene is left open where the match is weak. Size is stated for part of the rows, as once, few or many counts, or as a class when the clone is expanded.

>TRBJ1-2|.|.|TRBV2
CASLEYGYTF
TGTGCCAGCCTGGAATATGGCTACACCTTC
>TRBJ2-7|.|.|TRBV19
CASSTLPTGTYEQYF
TGTGCCAGTAGTACCCTGCCGACAGGTACCTACGAGCAGTACTTC
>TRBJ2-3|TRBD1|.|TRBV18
CASSLRDRGSTDTQYF
TGTGCCAGCTCACTCCGGGACAGGGGATCCACAGATACGCAGTATTTT
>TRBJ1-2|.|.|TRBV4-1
CASSQAPTEANYGYTF
TGCGCCAGCAGCCAAGCACCGACAGAAGCTAACTATGGCTACACCTTC
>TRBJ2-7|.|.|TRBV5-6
CASSLEGGEQYF
TGTGCCAGCAGCTTGGAGGGCGGCGAGCAGTACTTC
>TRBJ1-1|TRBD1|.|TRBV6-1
CASSELRDRGEAFF
TGTGCCAGCAGTGAGCTCCGGGACAGGGGGGAAGCTTTCTTT
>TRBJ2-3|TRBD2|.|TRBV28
CASTELADPTDTQYF
TGTGCCAGCACTGAGCTAGCGGATCCCACAGATACGCAGTATTTT
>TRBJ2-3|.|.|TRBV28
CASSLYGTDTQYF
TGTGCCAGCAGCCTGTATGGCACAGATACGCAGTATTTT
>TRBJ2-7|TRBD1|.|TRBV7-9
CASSPLGTGFKEQYF
TGTGCCAGCAGCCCCCTGGGGACAGGGTTTAAGGAGCAGTACTTC
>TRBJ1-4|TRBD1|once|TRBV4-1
CASSARQGSTNEKLFF
TGCGCCAGCAGCGCCCGACAGGGGTCAACTAATGAAAAACTGTTTTTT
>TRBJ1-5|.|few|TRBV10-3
CAISLTGSNQPQHF
TGTGCCATCTCCCTGACGGGTAGCAATCAGCCCCAGCATTTT
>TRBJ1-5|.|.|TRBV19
CASRTVTNSNQPQHF
TGTGCCAGTAGGACAGTTACGAATAGCAATCAGCCCCAGCATTTT
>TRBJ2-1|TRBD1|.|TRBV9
CASSVVDRGSYNEQFF
TGTGCCAGCAGCGTAGTGGACAGGGGCTCCTACAATGAGCAGTTCTTC
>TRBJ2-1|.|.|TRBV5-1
CASSSANPNEQFF
TGCGCCAGCAGCTCGGCTAACCCCAATGAGCAGTTCTTC
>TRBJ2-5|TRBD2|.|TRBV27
CASRRLAGGETQYF
TGTGCCAGCAGAAGACTAGCGGGAGGAGAGACCCAGTACTTC
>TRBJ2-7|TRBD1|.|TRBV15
CATSRGARDSHYEQYF
TGTGCCACCAGCAGAGGTGCACGGGACAGCCACTACGAGCAGTACTTC